A single sample is the source of the 28 T cell receptor beta chains below, sequenced in a study of early T cells in non-severe SARS-CoV-2 infection. TCRdb re-called the 5' RACE reads with MiXCR, one entry per CDR3 protein. The sample lists 25,000 to 30,000 distinct CDR3 sequences, about 4.6% occurring once. Sequencing was performed on whole blood. The receptors stem from an adult who was a healthcare worker with PCR-confirmed SARS-CoV-2 infection or an uninfected control (not recorded which).

There are many counts of this clonotype. The rearrangement links TRBV27 to TRBJ2-7; D possibly corresponds to TRBD2 (5 bases). Trimming took 3 bases from V and 3 from J, leaving 9 bases between them. There are 13 residues in the CDR3. Germline CDR1 is MNHEY and CDR2 is SMNVEV (reference sequence). The CDR3 is CASSFNRDYEQYF. CDR3 DNA: TGTGCCAGCAGTTTTAACCGGGACTACGAGCAGTACTTC.

This clonotype was observed many times. The chain is built from TRBV29-1 and TRBJ2-7; 9 positions match TRBD2. Germline V CDR1 and CDR2: SQVTM, ANQGSEA. The CDR3 extends over 13 amino acids. V lost 5 bases to trimming and J lost 1 base; unmatched junction nucleotides: 3. This chain's CDR3 is CSVPLAGSYEQYF. The CDR3 DNA follows: TGCAGCGTTCCCCTAGCGGGGTCCTACGAGCAGTACTTC.

The V call is TRBV28, the J call TRBJ2-7; perhaps TRBD2 as D (7 bases). CDR1 is MDHEN, CDR2 SYDVKM, per germline. The V end was cut by 6 bases, the J end by 2 bases, with 17 bases between. There are 15 residues in the CDR3. The CDR3 DNA follows: TGTGCCAGCAGCCCCATGGGGGGGCCCGCCTACGAGCAGTACTTC. Protein: CASSPMGGPAYEQYF.

This clonotype appeared many times. J is TRBJ1-1 and V is TRBV5-4; unclear D gene. V was shortened by 3 bases and J by 2 bases, with 8 bases between the two germline ends. Germline CDR1 reads SGHNT; CDR2 reads YYREEE (reference sequence). The CDR3 runs 13 residues. Here the CDR3 reads CASSWAGNTEAFF. CDR3 nucleotides: TGTGCCAGCAGCTGGGCAGGCAACACTGAAGCTTTCTTT.

This clonotype was observed many times. CDR3: CASSSSSRGSYEQYF. For the CDR3, the DNA is TGTGCCAGCAGTTCCTCCTCAAGGGGAAGCTACGAGCAGTACTTC. The chain links TRBV12-3 or TRBV12-4 to TRBJ2-7; perhaps TRBD1 as D (5 bases). CDR3 size: 15 residues. Trimming removed 4 bases from V and 3 bases from J, with 16 bases in between.

This clonotype was detected ten times or more. V gene TRBV7-9 combines with J gene TRBJ1-1; no clear D gene. The CDR3 contains 12 residues. CDR1 is SEHNR and CDR2 is FQNEAQ in the germline V gene (reference sequence). The V gene lost 2 bases and the J gene lost 6 bases, with 7 bases spanning the gap. The CDR3 spells CASSLLTPEAFF. The DNA for the CDR3 is TGTGCCAGCAGCTTATTAACCCCTGAAGCTTTCTTT.

This clonotype appeared a few times. This rearrangement joins TRBV15 to TRBJ1-2; possibly TRBD1 for D (6 bases). V lost 1 base to trimming and J lost 5 bases, with 11 bases between them. Germline V gene sequence: CDR1 LNHNV, CDR2 YYDKDF (reference sequence). The CDR3 consists of 14 residues. The CDR3 spells CATSRAGTLYGYTF. In nucleotides, the CDR3 is TGTGCCACCAGCAGAGCCGGGACATTATATGGCTACACCTTC.

This clonotype has ten or more counts. V gene TRBV6-5 combines with J gene TRBJ2-3, with D maybe TRBD1 (7 bases). This CDR3 is 12 amino acids long. V lost 6 bases, J lost 4 bases, and 8 bases lay in between. Germline CDR1 is MNHEY and CDR2 is SVGAGI. This CDR3 reads CASSRGADTQYF. The CDR3 DNA sequence: TGTGCCAGCAGCAGGGGGGCAGATACGCAGTATTTT.

The chain is built from TRBV5-6 and TRBJ2-2; D remains unclear. Trimming cost V 0 bases and J 3 bases, with 6 bases left between them. The CDR3 extends over 14 amino acids. Germline-derived CDR1 and CDR2 are SGHDT and YYEEEE. CDR3 DNA: TGTGCCAGCAGCTTGGGCCTACACACCGGGGAGCTGTTTTTT. Translating gives CASSLGLHTGELFF.

This clonotype was counted at least ten times. The chain combines TRBV10-3 with TRBJ2-1; TRBD2 matches at 9 bases. Germline lookup yields CDR1 ENHRY and CDR2 SYGVKD. After removal of 7 bases from V and 8 bases from J, the junction contained 9 bases not matched to a gene. The CDR3 totals 14 residues. The CDR3 is CAINGGGDLDEQFF. The CDR3 DNA is TGTGCCATCAATGGCGGGGGGGATCTCGATGAGCAGTTCTTC.

This clonotype came up many times. The V call is TRBV6-4, the J call TRBJ2-1; the D gene is possibly TRBD1 (5 bases). The CDR3 spans 16 residues. Germline CDR1 and CDR2: MRHNA and SNTAGT. Trimming cost V 0 bases and J 4 bases, with 13 bases left between them. The CDR3 spells CASSDSTRRGYNEQFF. CDR3 in DNA: TGTGCCAGCAGTGACTCGACCAGAAGGGGTTACAATGAGCAGTTCTTC.

This clonotype was picked up many times. This chain uses TRBV3-1 with TRBJ2-7, with TRBD2 as a possible D gene (6 bases). V was trimmed by 4 bases and J by 7 bases, leaving 20 bases between them. Germline-derived CDR1 and CDR2 are LGHDT and YNNKEL (reference sequence). The CDR3 runs 15 residues. This CDR3 is CASSPPGGDPGEQYF. The DNA of the CDR3 is TGTGCCAGCAGCCCCCCCGGAGGGGACCCGGGGGAGCAGTACTTC.

With regard to this clonotype: A read error likely explains this, since a far larger clone differs by one base. The V gene is TRBV12-3 or TRBV12-4, the J gene TRBJ1-2; TRBD1 matches 7 bases. The CDR3 has 14 residues. V was pared by 5 bases and J by 0 bases, with 3 bases of the junction left unmatched. The CDR3 DNA is TGTGCCAGCAGTCCCGGGACAGCTAACTATGGCTACACCTTC. Its translation: CASSPGTANYGYTF.

The rearrangement uses TRBV19 and TRBJ2-7; 9 bases fit TRBD1. With 4 bases clipped from V and 4 bases from J, the junction kept 5 bases outside the gene matches. This CDR3 has 14 amino acids. CDR1 and CDR2 (germline): LNHDA, SQIVND (reference sequence). The CDR3 sequence is CASSTGTGTYEQYF. The CDR3, as DNA: TGTGCCAGTAGTACCGGGACAGGGACATACGAGCAGTACTTC.

This clonotype was seen many times. CDR3 sequence reads: CASSFNYEQYF. CDR3 nucleotides: TGTGCCAGCAGTTTTAACTACGAGCAGTACTTC. This chain uses TRBV28 with TRBJ2-7; no definite D call. The CDR3 consists of 11 residues. The V and J ends lost 3 bases and 3 bases respectively, with 3 bases between them. Looked up from germline, CDR1 is MDHEN and CDR2 is SYDVKM.

This clonotype was recorded at least ten times. V gene TRBV5-1 combines with J gene TRBJ1-1; D is uncertain. Per the germline V gene, CDR1 is SGHRS and CDR2 is YFSETQ. V lost 0 bases, J lost 3 bases, and 9 bases lay in between. There are 14 residues in the CDR3. Here the CDR3 DNA reads TGCGCCAGCAGCTTGGTAGTCGGTGACACTGAAGCTTTCTTT. This codes for CASSLVVGDTEAFF. Filled out from reference TRBV5-1 and TRBJ1-1, the complete variable domain reads KAGVTQTPRYLIKTRGQQVTLSCSPISGHRSVSWYQQTPGQGLQFLFEYFSETQRNKGNFPGRFSGRQFSNSRSEMNVSTLELGDSALYLCASSLVVGDTEAFFGQGTRLTVV.

This clonotype appeared a few times. The CDR3 nucleotides are TGCAGTGCCCCACGGACTAGCGGACAAGAGACCCAGTACTTC. Protein product: CSAPRTSGQETQYF. This chain joins TRBV20-1 and TRBJ2-5; TRBD2 matches 10 bases. V gave up 6 bases and J gave up 2 bases; unmatched junction bases: 6. The CDR3 has 14 residues. Per germline, CDR1 DFQATT and CDR2 SNEGSKA (reference sequence).

This clonotype was counted many times. V is TRBV9 and J is TRBJ2-5; TRBD1 matches at 7 bases. The germline V gene encodes CDR1 SGDLS and CDR2 YYNGEE. The CDR3 has 15 amino acids. Unmatched junction bases numbered 6, after V lost 4 bases and J lost 0 bases. DNA of the CDR3: TGTGCCAGCAGCTCTGGACAGGCGAACCAAGAGACCCAGTACTTC. Translation: CASSSGQANQETQYF.

This clonotype was found many times. The chain recombines TRBV12-3 or TRBV12-4 with TRBJ2-1, with 11 bases lining up with TRBD2. The CDR3 totals 14 residues. With 6 bases clipped from V and 8 bases from J, the junction kept 6 bases outside the gene matches. The DNA of the CDR3 is TGTGCCAGCAGACCTTCTAGCGGGGGGTATGAGCAGTTCTTC. It yields the protein CASRPSSGGYEQFF.

A few counts support this clonotype. V usage is TRBV5-5 and J usage is TRBJ2-5; D may be TRBD1 (5 bases). Germline assignment: CDR1 SGHKS and CDR2 YYEKEE (reference sequence). Trimming took off 0 bases at V and 4 bases at J, with 10 bases between the two ends. The CDR3 totals 14 residues. This CDR3 reads CASSLAGQPETQYF. In DNA, the CDR3 is TGTGCCAGCAGCTTGGCAGGGCAGCCAGAGACCCAGTACTTC.

This clonotype has only a few counts. The chain couples TRBV11-2 to TRBJ1-6, with D perhaps TRBD1 (5 bases). Germline V gene data show CDR1 as SGHAT and CDR2 as FQNNGV. The V end was cut by 5 bases, the J end by 11 bases, with 10 bases between. CDR3 length: 12 amino acids. CDR3 DNA sequence: TGTGCCAGCAGCCAGGGTTTAGCACCCCTCCACTTT. This sequence encodes CASSQGLAPLHF.

This clonotype was counted only a few times. The V gene is TRBV7-9, the J gene TRBJ1-2; D is uncertain. Trimming removed 5 bases at V and 4 bases at J, with 17 bases between. Germline CDR1 reads SEHNR; CDR2 reads FQNEAQ (reference sequence). This CDR3 is 15 amino acids long. As DNA, the CDR3 is TGTGCCAGCAGCCAGAGTGGCAGGAGTCTCTATGGCTACACCTTC. It is translated as CASSQSGRSLYGYTF.

This clonotype showed up many times. The rearrangement uses TRBV15 and TRBJ2-1, with D tentatively TRBD1 or TRBD2 (5 bases each). V dropped 3 bases and J dropped 4 bases, with 16 bases sitting between them. Germline values: CDR1 LNHNV, CDR2 YYDKDF (reference sequence). This CDR3 contains 16 residues. CDR3 amino acids: CATSRTPRGAYNEQFF. Written as DNA, the CDR3 is TGTGCCACCAGCAGGACCCCACGGGGCGCGTACAATGAGCAGTTCTTC.

The V call is TRBV6-4, the J call TRBJ1-2; 7 bases match TRBD1. V lost 5 bases to trimming and J lost 1 base; unmatched junction nucleotides: 7. The germline gives CDR1 MRHNA, CDR2 SNTAGT. The CDR3 is made up of 15 amino acids. The CDR3: CASSYSRDSNYGYTF. The CDR3 DNA is TGTGCCAGCAGTTATAGCCGGGACAGTAACTATGGCTACACCTTC.

This clonotype was counted many times. This chain links TRBV12-3 or TRBV12-4 with TRBJ2-1; 7 bases agree with TRBD2. This CDR3 contains 14 residues. Germline trimming cut 7 bases from V and 4 bases from J; bases unmatched to any gene: 7. In DNA form, the CDR3 reads TGTGCCAGCATCCCGGGACTAACGTACAATGAGCAGTTCTTC. It encodes CASIPGLTYNEQFF.

The chain couples TRBV13 to TRBJ1-3; weak D call: TRBD1 (6 bases). Germline loops: CDR1 PRHDT, CDR2 FYEKMQ (reference sequence). Trimming shortened V by 2 bases and J by 0 bases, and 11 bases separated the two germline ends. This CDR3 has 16 amino acids. The CDR3 reads CASSLMGQSSGNTIYF. The CDR3 DNA sequence: TGTGCCAGCAGCTTAATGGGACAAAGCTCTGGAAACACCATATATTTT.

This clonotype has a handful of counts. The rearrangement links TRBV12-3 or TRBV12-4 to TRBJ1-5; D is perhaps TRBD1 (6 bases). The CDR3 is made up of 18 amino acids. Trimming left V 8 bases short and J 6 bases short, with 29 bases between. In DNA, the CDR3 is TGTGCCAGCCGTCCTAGTAGGAGCGGGGGGGCTGACGGTCAGCCCCAGCATTTT. Translation: CASRPSRSGGADGQPQHF.

This clonotype was observed many times. V usage is TRBV6-6 and J usage is TRBJ2-5, with TRBD2 matching 14 bases. Germline V gene data show CDR1 as MNHNY and CDR2 as SVGAGI (reference sequence). CDR3 length: 16 amino acids. V gave up 7 bases and J gave up 4 bases; unmatched junction bases: 8. This CDR3 reads CASNPRTSGGPETQYF. The CDR3 region has the DNA TGTGCCAGCAACCCCCGGACTAGCGGGGGGCCAGAGACCCAGTACTTC.